A selection of T cell receptor beta chains follows, all from one sample in a study of T-cell reconstitution after alpha-beta-depleted transplantation in children. TCRdb fed the PCR reads into MiXCR, producing one record per CDR3 protein. In the table there are approximately 1,000,000 distinct CDR3 sequences, roughly 31% of which are singletons. The sample was PBMCs, mostly from graft donor cells, taken 360 days after TCRalphabeta/CD19-depleted stem cell transplant. These TCRs come from a boy under two years old who had a stem cell transplant for SCID, so the T cells may come from the graft donor. Each CDR3 is given with its conserved first and last residue. Each record gives: CDR3 protein, CDR3 DNA, D gene, clone size, J gene, V gene. D genes are given only for firm matches. Clone size is shown for a subset of rows, as once, few, many or a class of expanded clone.

CDR3 protein: CASRLARGNEQFF
CDR3 DNA: TGTGCCAGCAGGCTAGCGAGGGGGAATGAGCAGTTCTTC
D gene: -
clone size: few
J gene: TRBJ2-1
V gene: TRBV4-2

CDR3 protein: CSADTSGAYEQYF
CDR3 DNA: TGCAGTGCTGACACTAGCGGTGCCTACGAGCAGTACTTC
D gene: TRBD2
clone size: many
J gene: TRBJ2-7
V gene: TRBV20-1

CDR3 protein: CSARGSGGMNTEAFF
CDR3 DNA: TGCAGTGCTAGGGGCTCGGGGGGGATGAACACTGAAGCTTTCTTT
D gene: -
clone size: -
J gene: TRBJ1-1
V gene: TRBV20-1

CDR3 protein: CASSRPPGTGSRGAGELFF
CDR3 DNA: TGTGCCAGCAGTCGTCCACCCGGGACAGGGAGCCGGGGGGCCGGGGAGCTGTTTTTT
D gene: TRBD1
clone size: few
J gene: TRBJ2-2
V gene: TRBV6-2/TRBV6-3

CDR3 protein: CASSGGTGAYQETQYF
CDR3 DNA: TGCGCCAGCAGCGGCGGGACAGGGGCGTACCAAGAGACCCAGTACTTC
D gene: TRBD1
clone size: -
J gene: TRBJ2-5
V gene: TRBV4-3

CDR3 protein: CASSVGVGSSAEQYF
CDR3 DNA: TGTGCCAGCAGCGTAGGAGTAGGGAGTAGCGCCGAGCAGTACTTC
D gene: -
clone size: -
J gene: TRBJ2-7
V gene: TRBV9

CDR3 protein: CASSLAGTYGNTIYF
CDR3 DNA: TGTGCCAGCAGCTTGGCCGGGACGTATGGAAACACCATATATTTT
D gene: -
clone size: -
J gene: TRBJ1-3
V gene: TRBV5-6

CDR3 protein: CASSFAGGPYEQYF
CDR3 DNA: TGTGCCAGCAGTTTTGCGGGGGGTCCCTACGAGCAGTACTTC
D gene: TRBD2
clone size: many
J gene: TRBJ2-7
V gene: TRBV12-3/TRBV12-4

CDR3 protein: CSASPGLAGDLLSYEQYF
CDR3 DNA: TGCAGTGCTAGCCCTGGGCTAGCGGGGGACCTACTCTCCTACGAGCAGTACTTC
D gene: TRBD2
clone size: -
J gene: TRBJ2-7
V gene: TRBV20-1

CDR3 protein: CASTRESSYNEQFF
CDR3 DNA: TGTGCCAGCACCAGGGAGAGCTCCTACAATGAGCAGTTCTTC
D gene: -
clone size: -
J gene: TRBJ2-1
V gene: TRBV6-1

CDR3 protein: CASIGSLAKNIQYF
CDR3 DNA: TGTGCCAGCATAGGCTCCCTGGCCAAAAACATTCAGTACTTC
D gene: -
clone size: -
J gene: TRBJ2-4
V gene: TRBV28

CDR3 protein: CASSLWAGAPGTQYF
CDR3 DNA: TGTGCCAGCAGCTTATGGGCCGGGGCCCCAGGGACCCAGTACTTC
D gene: -
clone size: -
J gene: TRBJ2-5
V gene: TRBV7-2

CDR3 protein: CASSLLTGGSEQFF
CDR3 DNA: TGTGCCAGCAGTTTACTAACAGGGGGATCTGAGCAGTTCTTC
D gene: TRBD1
clone size: -
J gene: TRBJ2-1
V gene: TRBV28

CDR3 protein: CSAFRQVDPYEQYF
CDR3 DNA: TGCAGTGCTTTCCGTCAGGTAGATCCCTACGAGCAGTACTTC
D gene: -
clone size: -
J gene: TRBJ2-7
V gene: TRBV20-1

CDR3 protein: CASSLSPGYYEQYF
CDR3 DNA: TGTGCCAGCAGTTTATCGCCAGGTTACTACGAGCAGTACTTC
D gene: -
clone size: few
J gene: TRBJ2-7
V gene: TRBV28

CDR3 protein: CASSQESGTGELFF
CDR3 DNA: TGTGCCAGCAGCCAAGAATCGGGCACCGGGGAGCTGTTTTTT
D gene: -
clone size: -
J gene: TRBJ2-2
V gene: TRBV4-2

CDR3 protein: CASSWVPGQTYEQYF
CDR3 DNA: TGCGCCAGCAGCTGGGTCCCGGGACAGACCTACGAGCAGTACTTC
D gene: TRBD1
clone size: -
J gene: TRBJ2-7
V gene: TRBV5-1

CDR3 protein: CASSTGQVSNQPQHF
CDR3 DNA: TGTGCCAGCAGTACTGGACAGGTCTCCAATCAGCCCCAGCATTTT
D gene: TRBD1
clone size: -
J gene: TRBJ1-5
V gene: TRBV27

CDR3 protein: CASSLDPTGRFSYEQYF
CDR3 DNA: TGCGCCAGCAGCTTGGATCCGACAGGGCGGTTCTCCTACGAGCAGTACTTC
D gene: TRBD1
clone size: few
J gene: TRBJ2-7
V gene: TRBV5-1

CDR3 protein: CASRDTGGTEAFF
CDR3 DNA: TGTGCCAGCAGAGATACAGGGGGGACTGAAGCTTTCTTT
D gene: TRBD1
clone size: few
J gene: TRBJ1-1
V gene: TRBV6-1

CDR3 protein: CASSPNLLEDLDEQFF
CDR3 DNA: TGCGCCAGCAGCCCTAACCTCTTGGAGGACTTAGATGAGCAGTTCTTC
D gene: -
clone size: few
J gene: TRBJ2-1
V gene: TRBV5-1

CDR3 protein: CASSQGQGYGTDTQYF
CDR3 DNA: TGCGCCAGCAGCCAAGGGCAGGGGTACGGCACAGATACGCAGTATTTT
D gene: -
clone size: -
J gene: TRBJ2-3
V gene: TRBV4-3

CDR3 protein: CASWARGSQPQHF
CDR3 DNA: TGTGCCAGCTGGGCCAGGGGGAGTCAGCCCCAGCATTTT
D gene: TRBD1
clone size: few
J gene: TRBJ1-5
V gene: TRBV6-6